The 11 T cell receptor beta chains given below trace back to one sample, sequenced in a study of fetal regulatory T cell absence and autoimmunity. The protocol was immunoSEQ multiplex PCR, while the TCRdb copy is restricted to in-frame clones and leaves out a portion. The sample shows 46,000 or so clones, around 85% of them seen only once. Sequenced material: cord blood. The receptors originated from a newborn boy with IPEX syndrome.

V is TRBV11-3 and J is TRBJ2-4; possibly TRBD2 for D (6 bases). The CDR3 runs to 16 residues. The germline CDR1 and CDR2 sequences are SGHNT and YENEEA. V lost 1 base and J 0 bases, leaving 10 bases between the germline ends. The CDR3 protein is CASSLGPGLAKNIQYF. CDR3 bases: TGTGCCAGCAGCTTAGGCCCGGGACTAGCCAAAAACATTCAGTACTTC.

The chain couples TRBV10-1 to TRBJ2-7; D is possibly TRBD1 (6 bases). Trimming stripped 7 bases from V and 1 base from J, with 17 bases between. CDR3 size: 15 residues. Germline V gives CDR1 WNHNN, CDR2 SYGVQD (reference sequence). The CDR3 sequence: CASTEPRGQSYEQYF. The DNA for the CDR3 is TGCGCCAGCACTGAACCAAGAGGACAGTCCTACGAGCAGTACTTC.

The V gene is TRBV5-5, the J gene TRBJ1-6, with TRBD1 as a possible D gene (6 bases). The length of the CDR3 is 14 residues. V was shortened by 2 bases and J by 4 bases, with 7 bases between the two germline ends. The V gene's germline CDR1 is SGHKS and CDR2 YYEKEE (reference sequence). The CDR3: CASSFTGYNSPLHF. The CDR3 bases are TGTGCCAGCAGCTTTACAGGGTATAATTCACCCCTCCACTTT.

The chain uses TRBV19 and TRBJ2-6; D may be TRBD1 or TRBD2 (6 bases each). Trimming took off 2 bases at V and 2 bases at J, with 10 bases between the two ends. Germline V gene data show CDR1 as LNHDA and CDR2 as SQIVND (reference sequence). The CDR3 totals 16 residues. Here the CDR3 reads CASSILEGAGANVLTF. CDR3 DNA sequence: TGTGCCAGTAGTATATTGGAGGGGGCTGGGGCCAACGTCCTGACTTTC.

V gene TRBV25-1 combines with J gene TRBJ2-2; 16 nucleotides line up with TRBD2. Losses at the gene ends were 9 bases for V and 7 bases for J; bases not matched to a gene: 11. Germline V gene sequence: CDR1 MGHDK, CDR2 SYGVNS. The CDR3 consists of 17 residues. Here the CDR3 reads CARKPGLAGGPDGELFF. The CDR3 nucleotides are TGTGCCAGGAAACCGGGACTAGCGGGAGGGCCTGACGGGGAGCTGTTTTTT.

The rearrangement uses TRBV30 and TRBJ2-7; perhaps TRBD2 as D (5 bases). From germline, CDR1 is GTSNPN and CDR2 SVGIG (reference sequence). The CDR3 has 13 residues. The V end lost 5 bases, the J end lost 3 bases, and 14 bases lay between the germline ends. CDR3 protein: CAWEPGFNYEQYF. The DNA of the CDR3 is TGTGCCTGGGAGCCGGGATTTAACTACGAGCAGTACTTC.

This clone was counted only a few times. The V and J genes are TRBV4-1 and TRBJ2-1; 11 bases line up with TRBD1. The length of the CDR3 is 16 residues. V lost 0 bases, J lost 3 bases, and 1 base stayed unmatched. Germline V gene data show CDR1 as MGHRA and CDR2 as YSYEKL. CDR3 nucleotide sequence: TGCGCCAGCAGCCAAGAGGGGACAGGGGGCTACAATGAGCAGTTCTTC. Translated, it gives CASSQEGTGGYNEQFF.

The chain couples TRBV11-3 to TRBJ1-3, with 9 bases fitting TRBD1. CDR3 length equals 17 residues. V was pared by 4 bases and J by 0 bases, with 7 bases of the junction left unmatched. The V gene's germline CDR1 is SGHNT and CDR2 YENEEA. DNA of the CDR3: TGTGCCAGCAGCTCAACCGGGACAGGGCTCTCTGGAAACACCATATATTTT. Translation: CASSSTGTGLSGNTIYF.

The chain uses TRBV19 and TRBJ1-1; D not resolved. The V end was cut by 7 bases, the J end by 3 bases, with 15 bases between. CDR1 and CDR2 from the germline V gene are LNHDA and SQIVND (reference sequence). This CDR3 contains 14 residues. The CDR3 is CASTTGQVDTEAFF. CDR3 bases: TGTGCCAGTACTACCGGTCAGGTGGACACTGAAGCTTTCTTT.

The chain is built from TRBV6-5 and TRBJ1-5; perhaps TRBD1 as D (6 bases). Looked up from germline, CDR1 is MNHEY and CDR2 is SVGAGI. Deletions cut 6 bases from V and 5 bases from J, with 11 bases between. The CDR3 loop spans 13 amino acids. The CDR3 nucleotides read TGTGCCAGCAGGATTAACAGGGATCAGCCCCAGCATTTT. This codes for CASRINRDQPQHF.

The rearrangement links TRBV27 to TRBJ2-1; D is perhaps TRBD1 (6 bases). Deletions cut 5 bases from V and 4 bases from J, with 12 bases between. Germline values: CDR1 MNHEY, CDR2 SMNVEV (reference sequence). The CDR3 runs to 14 residues. The CDR3 region has the DNA TGTGCCAGCAGTCCCCGGGACACATACAATGAGCAGTTCTTC. Its protein is CASSPRDTYNEQFF.